The entry below describes one T cell receptor (beta chain). Its antigen is unidentified. This record comes from a study of cytomegalovirus exposure and HLA in healthy donors. Across the whole study: A prior study identified just under 120 million unique TCR beta sequences from roughly 180 million T cells. Broader study findings: TCR beta sequences numbering 15,000 to 20,000 were associated with HLA alleles at 0.05 false discovery rate in a later analysis.

Donors consisted of healthy bone marrow donors. The CDR3 runs 16 residues. The junction had 3 bases not matched to a gene; V was cut back by 4 bases and J by 0 bases. Germline lookup yields CDR1 SEHNR and CDR2 FQNEAQ (reference sequence). In the PCR, 60 Vbeta and 13 Jbeta primers were used. Profiled with immunoSEQ multiplex PCR; TCRdb holds only in-frame clones, not every one. The sample lists about 130,000 clones; around 83% were seen once. The receptor was isolated from a woman between 18 and 29 years old in good health and CMV-seropositive. Sequencing was performed on PBMCs. The rearrangement uses TRBV7-9 and TRBJ2-1; TRBD1 agrees at 10 bases. The chain's CDR3 is CASSSGQGSSYNEQFF. The CDR3 nucleotides read TGTGCCAGCAGCTCGGGACAGGGGAGCTCCTACAATGAGCAGTTCTTC.